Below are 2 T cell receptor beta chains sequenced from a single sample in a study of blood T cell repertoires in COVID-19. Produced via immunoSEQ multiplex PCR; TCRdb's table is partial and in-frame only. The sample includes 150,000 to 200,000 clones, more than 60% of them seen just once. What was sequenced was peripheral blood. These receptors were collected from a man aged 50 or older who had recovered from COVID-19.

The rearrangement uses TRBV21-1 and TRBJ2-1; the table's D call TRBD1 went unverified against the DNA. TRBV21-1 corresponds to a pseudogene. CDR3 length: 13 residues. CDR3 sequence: CASSKVGNDEQFF. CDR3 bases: TGTGCCAGCAGCAAAGTTGGCAACGATGAGCAGTTCTTC.

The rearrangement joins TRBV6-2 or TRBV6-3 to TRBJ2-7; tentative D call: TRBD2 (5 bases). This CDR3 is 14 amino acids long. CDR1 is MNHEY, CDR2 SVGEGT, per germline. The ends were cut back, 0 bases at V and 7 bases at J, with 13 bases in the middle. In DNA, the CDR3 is TGTGCCAGCAGTTACTCGTTTCGGGGATGGGAGCAGTACTTC. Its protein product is CASSYSFRGWEQYF.